One sample yielded the 6 T cell receptor beta chains listed below, sequenced in a study of blood T cell repertoires in COVID-19. The repertoire was sequenced with immunoSEQ multiplex PCR; TCRdb's copy has only in-frame clones and lacks some. The data contain approximately 71,000 clones, over 65% of them seen just once; the ten biggest clones take up approximately 23%. Material: peripheral blood. Receptors originate from a human donor in a cohort sampled during active COVID-19.

CDR3 nucleotides: TGCGCCAGCAGCCAAGATACCGGCCAGGGTCTTGGCTACACCTTC. Encoded protein: CASSQDTGQGLGYTF. This chain connects TRBV4-3 to TRBJ1-2, with D possibly matching TRBD1 (5 bases). The germline gives CDR1 LGHNA, CDR2 YSLEER. Trimming stripped 0 bases from V and 7 bases from J, with 15 bases between. This CDR3 has 15 amino acids.

The J gene is TRBJ2-1, the V gene TRBV27; 10 nucleotides align to TRBD2. Germline V lookup: CDR1 MNHEY, CDR2 SMNVEV (reference sequence). CDR3 length equals 20 residues. V lost 0 bases, J lost 7 bases, and 18 bases stayed unmatched. This CDR3 reads CASSLSGPSGGARGRNEQFF. DNA of the CDR3: TGTGCCAGCAGTTTATCGGGGCCCAGCGGGGGGGCCAGGGGGCGGAATGAGCAGTTCTTC.

The rearrangement joins TRBV28 to TRBJ1-5, with TRBD1 matching 7 bases. There are 15 residues in the CDR3. Unmatched junction bases numbered 10, after V lost 6 bases and J lost 5 bases. Germline CDR1 and CDR2: MDHEN and SYDVKM. CDR3 amino acids: CASRSDRVPDQPQHF. Here the CDR3 DNA reads TGTGCCAGCAGGTCTGACAGGGTACCCGATCAGCCCCAGCATTTT.

The CDR3: CASSGTVNTGELFF. CDR3 bases: TGTGCCAGTAGCGGGACAGTAAACACCGGGGAGCTGTTTTTT. The chain links TRBV19 to TRBJ2-2; TRBD1 matches 7 bases. Germline-derived CDR1 and CDR2 are LNHDA and SQIVND (reference sequence). This CDR3 is built from 14 residues. After removal of 6 bases from V and 2 bases from J, the junction contained 3 bases not matched to a gene. Full variable domain (outside the CDR3, taken from reference TRBV19 and TRBJ2-2): DGGITQSPKYLFRKEGQNVTLSCEQNLNHDAMYWYRQDPGQGLRLIYYSQIVNDFQKGDIAEGYSVSREKKESFPLTVTSAQKNPTAFYLCASSGTVNTGELFFGEGSRLTVL.

V is TRBV27 and J is TRBJ1-6; unclear D gene. The V gene lost 3 bases and the J gene lost 4 bases, with 7 bases spanning the gap. The CDR3 is 14 amino acids. CDR1 is MNHEY, CDR2 SMNVEV, per germline (reference sequence). CDR3 bases: TGTGCCAGCAGTTTGTTTCAATATAATTCACCCCTCCACTTT. Amino acid sequence: CASSLFQYNSPLHF.

This rearrangement joins TRBV7-6 to TRBJ1-1; D remains ambiguous. Trimming shortened V by 3 bases and J by 1 base, and 9 bases separated the two germline ends. Germline loops: CDR1 SGHVS, CDR2 FNYEAQ. The CDR3 covers 14 residues. The CDR3 sequence: CASSLTPANTEAFF. CDR3 DNA sequence: TGTGCCAGCAGCTTGACACCCGCGAACACTGAAGCTTTCTTT.